This T cell receptor (beta chain) was sequenced during a study of T-cell memory formation after mild COVID-19. The germline V gene encodes CDR1 MNHEY and CDR2 SVGEGT. V lost 2 bases and J 3 bases, leaving 10 bases between the germline ends. The CDR3 covers 14 residues. One entry per CDR3 protein, called by TCRdb with MiXCR from the 5' RACE reads. Altogether around 420,000 distinct CDR3 sequences are present, roughly 24% being singletons, with the ten largest covering 8.5% to 10%. Remarks on this clonotype: Its antigen remains unidentified.

General study results and limits: Pre-infection memory showed some responding clones, and this suggested that cross-reactive memory joined. Contracting clones, day 15 to 85, had balanced CD4/CD8, and later expanders favored CD4+.

The source is an adult woman who had mild COVID-19 (a few samples of this study predate the infection). Cell type and time point are not known. The chain is built from TRBV6-2 or TRBV6-3 and TRBJ1-1; D unclear. The sequenced sample consisted of PBMCs or a T cell subset sorted from them (not recorded which). CDR3 sequence: CASSYEGVDTEAFF. The CDR3 nucleotides are TGTGCCAGCAGTTACGAGGGAGTAGACACTGAAGCTTTCTTT.